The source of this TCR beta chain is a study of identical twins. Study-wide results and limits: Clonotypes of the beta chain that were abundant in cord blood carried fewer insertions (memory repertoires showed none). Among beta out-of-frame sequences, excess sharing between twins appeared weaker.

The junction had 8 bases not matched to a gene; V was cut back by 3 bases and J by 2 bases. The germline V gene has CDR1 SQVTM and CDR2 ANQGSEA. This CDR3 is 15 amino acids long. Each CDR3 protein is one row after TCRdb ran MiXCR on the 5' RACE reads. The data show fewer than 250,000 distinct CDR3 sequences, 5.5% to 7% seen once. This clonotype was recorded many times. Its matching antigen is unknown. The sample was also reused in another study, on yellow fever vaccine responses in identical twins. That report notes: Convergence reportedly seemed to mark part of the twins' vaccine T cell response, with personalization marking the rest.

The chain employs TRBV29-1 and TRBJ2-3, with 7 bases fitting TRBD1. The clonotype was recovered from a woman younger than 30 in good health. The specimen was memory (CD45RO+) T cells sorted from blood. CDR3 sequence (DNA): TGCAGCGTTGAGCCTGGCAGGGGGAACACAGATACGCAGTATTTT. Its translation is CSVEPGRGNTDTQYF.